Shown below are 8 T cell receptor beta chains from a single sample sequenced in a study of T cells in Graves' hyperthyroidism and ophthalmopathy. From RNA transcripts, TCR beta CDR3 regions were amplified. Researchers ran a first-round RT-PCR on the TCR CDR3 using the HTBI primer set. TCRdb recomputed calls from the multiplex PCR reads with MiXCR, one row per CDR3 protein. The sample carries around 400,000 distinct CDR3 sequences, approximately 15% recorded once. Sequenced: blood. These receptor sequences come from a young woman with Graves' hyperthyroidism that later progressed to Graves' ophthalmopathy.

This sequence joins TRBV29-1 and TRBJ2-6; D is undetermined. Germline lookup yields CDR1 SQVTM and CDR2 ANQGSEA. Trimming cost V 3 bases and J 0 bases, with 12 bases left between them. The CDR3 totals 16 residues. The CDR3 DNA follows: TGCAGCGTTGAGTCGGTAACCCACTCTGGGGCCAACGTCCTGACTTTC. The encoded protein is CSVESVTHSGANVLTF.

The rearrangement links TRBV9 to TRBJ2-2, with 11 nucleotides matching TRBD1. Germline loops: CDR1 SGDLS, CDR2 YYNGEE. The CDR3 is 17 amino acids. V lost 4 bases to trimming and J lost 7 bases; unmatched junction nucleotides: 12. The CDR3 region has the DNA TGTGCCAGCAGCCAAATCCCGGGACAGGGGGTGATCGGGGAGCTGTTTTTT. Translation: CASSQIPGQGVIGELFF.

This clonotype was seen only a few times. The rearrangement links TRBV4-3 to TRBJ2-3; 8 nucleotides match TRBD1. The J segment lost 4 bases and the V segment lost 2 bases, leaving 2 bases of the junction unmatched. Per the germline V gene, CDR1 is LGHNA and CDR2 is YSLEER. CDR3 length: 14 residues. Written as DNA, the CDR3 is TGCGCCAGCAGCCAAACACAGGGGGCAGATACGCAGTATTTT. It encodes CASSQTQGADTQYF.

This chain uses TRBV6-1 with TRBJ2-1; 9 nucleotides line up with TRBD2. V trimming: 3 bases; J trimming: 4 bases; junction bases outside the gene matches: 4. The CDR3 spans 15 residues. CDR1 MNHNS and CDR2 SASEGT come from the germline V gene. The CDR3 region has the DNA TGTGCCAGCAGTGACAGACTAGCGGTTTACAATGAGCAGTTCTTC. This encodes CASSDRLAVYNEQFF.

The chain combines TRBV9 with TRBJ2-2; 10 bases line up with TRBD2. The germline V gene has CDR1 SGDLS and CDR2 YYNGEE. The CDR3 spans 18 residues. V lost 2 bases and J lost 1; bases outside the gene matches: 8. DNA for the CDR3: TGTGCCAGCAGCGTCTCCCTAGCGGGAGAGAGGAACACCGGGGAGCTGTTTTTT. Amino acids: CASSVSLAGERNTGELFF.

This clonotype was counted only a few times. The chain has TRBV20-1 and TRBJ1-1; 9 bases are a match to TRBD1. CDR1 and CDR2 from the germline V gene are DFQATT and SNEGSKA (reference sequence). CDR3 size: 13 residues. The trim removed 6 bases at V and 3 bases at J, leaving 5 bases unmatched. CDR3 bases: TGCAGTGCACGACAGGGGGGATACACTGAAGCTTTCTTT. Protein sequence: CSARQGGYTEAFF.

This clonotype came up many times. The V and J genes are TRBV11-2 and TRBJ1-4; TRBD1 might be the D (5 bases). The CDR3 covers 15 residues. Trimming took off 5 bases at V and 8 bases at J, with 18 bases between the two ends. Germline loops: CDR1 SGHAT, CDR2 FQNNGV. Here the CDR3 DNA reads TGTGCCAGCAGCACCCTCGGGGCCCCCTTAGAAAAACTGTTTTTT. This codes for CASSTLGAPLEKLFF.

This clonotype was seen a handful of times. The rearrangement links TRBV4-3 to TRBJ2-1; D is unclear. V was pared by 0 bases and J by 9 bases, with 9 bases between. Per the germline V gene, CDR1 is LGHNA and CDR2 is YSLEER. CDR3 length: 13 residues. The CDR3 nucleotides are TGCGCCAGCAGCCAAGATTACGACTTTGAGCAGTTCTTC. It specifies CASSQDYDFEQFF.